Below, 5 T cell receptor beta chains from the same sample are listed, as sequenced in a study of post-analysis software for immune sequencing data. Findings and caveats of the study: Comparison of patients with controls showed five TRBV segments more frequent in patients, TRBV5-6, TRBV5-1 and TRBV20-1 among them.

TCR beta cDNA libraries included unique molecular identifiers. In TCRdb, the PCR reads were re-called with MiXCR into one record per CDR3 protein. The repertoire holds around 770,000 distinct CDR3 sequences, with about 45% as singletons. These receptors lack a known antigen. Sequenced material: blood. These receptors originate from a girl aged 5-17 years with multiple sclerosis.

The chain carries TRBV7-9 and TRBJ2-1; 8 bases match TRBD2. Germline CDR1 and CDR2: SEHNR and FQNEAQ (reference sequence). This CDR3 region has 16 residues. The V segment lost 6 bases and the J segment 2 bases; nucleotides outside the gene matches: 9. Here the CDR3 reads CASRRTGGVTYNEQFF. CDR3 nucleotide sequence: TGTGCCAGCAGACGGACGGGAGGGGTGACCTACAATGAGCAGTTCTTC.

This chain uses TRBV28 with TRBJ2-7; D may be TRBD1 or TRBD2 (5 bases each). CDR1 and CDR2 from the germline V gene are MDHEN and SYDVKM. The CDR3 has 16 residues. Trimming stripped 3 bases from V and 0 bases from J, with 15 bases between. The CDR3 loop reads CASSFLRDRGSYEQYF. The CDR3 DNA sequence: TGTGCCAGCAGTTTCCTCCGGGACCGCGGCTCCTACGAGCAGTACTTC.

This clonotype was observed a handful of times. This rearrangement joins TRBV7-8 to TRBJ2-3, with D maybe TRBD1 (6 bases). The CDR3 contains 16 residues. The germline V gene has CDR1 SGHVS and CDR2 FQNEAQ. The ends were cut back, 1 base at V and 4 bases at J, with 15 bases in the middle. DNA of the CDR3: TGTGCCAGCAGCTTAGGGGCCACACAGGGCGCAGATACGCAGTATTTT. Translated, it gives CASSLGATQGADTQYF.

The gene calls are TRBV7-6 and TRBJ2-6; possible D gene TRBD1, 5 bases. The CDR3 is 18 amino acids. The V end lost 6 bases, the J end lost 0 bases, and 18 bases lay between the germline ends. In germline, CDR1 is SGHVS, CDR2 FNYEAQ. The CDR3 DNA sequence: TGTGCCAGCAGTTATAACCCCCCAGGGCCCTCTGGGGCCAACGTCCTGACTTTC. Residues: CASSYNPPGPSGANVLTF.

The V and J genes are TRBV20-1 and TRBJ2-5; D is perhaps TRBD2 (6 bases). V was clipped by 2 bases and J by 2 bases, with 24 bases between them. Germline V CDR1 and CDR2: DFQATT, SNEGSKA (reference sequence). The CDR3 runs to 18 residues. The CDR3 nucleotides are TGCAGTGCTAGATCGGGTTCTTACCCGGGAGATTGGCAAGAGACCCAGTACTTC. The encoded protein is CSARSGSYPGDWQETQYF.